This T cell receptor beta chain originates from a study of spatial heterogeneity in lung cancer. Turning to the study itself: Unique TCR and UMI combinations averaged more than ten appearances each in raw reads. General observations from the study: Blood carried ubiquitous expanded tumor TCRs more at resection than follow-up.

On each TCR cDNA molecule, a unique molecular identifier was present. In TCRdb, the 5' RACE reads were re-called with MiXCR into one record per CDR3 protein. The data show 95,000 to 130,000 distinct CDR3 sequences, 10% to 15% seen once. Time point in this sample: blood at routine non-recurrence follow-up after resection. In each case, whole RNA from tumor, nontumor lung or frozen PBMC was sequenced unsorted. This clonotype was observed a few times. Its target is not known. Per the germline V gene, CDR1 is SEHNR and CDR2 is FQNEAQ (reference sequence). This CDR3 is built from 13 residues. V was trimmed by 8 bases and J by 4 bases, leaving 12 bases between them.

This specimen was PBMCs, taken at follow-up. This clonotype was sampled from a male donor with early-stage non-small cell lung cancer. The rearrangement joins TRBV7-9 to TRBJ2-1; D not certain. This CDR3 is CASGLSPYNEQFF. CDR3 coding DNA: TGTGCCAGCGGCCTTTCTCCGTACAATGAGCAGTTCTTC. Full variable domain (outside the CDR3, taken from reference TRBV7-9 and TRBJ2-1): DTGVSQNPRHKITKRGQNVTFRCDPISEHNRLYWYRQTLGQGPEFLTYFQNEAQLEKSRLLSDRFSAERPKGSFSTLEIQRTEQGDSAMYLCASGLSPYNEQFFGPGTRLTVL.